This T cell receptor (beta chain) is from a study of cytomegalovirus exposure and HLA in healthy donors. General study results and limits: Immune exposure information available was restricted to CMV serostatus.

The PCR used 60 Vbeta and 13 Jbeta primers. TCRdb's copy holds only in-frame clones and misses some; the assay was immunoSEQ multiplex PCR. The table includes approximately 150,000 clones, around four fifths detected once. As concerns this clone: Antigen unknown.

The CDR3 loop spans 13 amino acids. Germline loops: CDR1 MNHEY, CDR2 SVGAGI. V was shortened by 10 bases and J by 8 bases, with 15 bases between the two germline ends. What was sequenced was PBMCs. The chain combines TRBV6-5 with TRBJ1-6; the D gene is possibly TRBD1 (5 bases). This TCR was recovered from a man between 18 and 29 years old in good health and CMV-seropositive. Here the CDR3 DNA reads TGTGCCACCGCACTAATAGGGGATTCACCCCTCCACTTT. Translating it yields CATALIGDSPLHF.